These 21 T cell receptor beta chains were sequenced from one sample in a study of OX40 agonist ivuxolimab in advanced cancers. Here immunoSEQ multiplex PCR was the method, and the copy in TCRdb shows in-frame clones only, minus some. Of some 85,000 clones in the sample, about 90% were seen once. The source material was CD4+ or CD8+ T cells sorted from blood, sampled in a trial of the OX40 agonist ivuxolimab. The receptors originated from an adult with an advanced solid tumor such as melanoma, head and neck, liver or kidney cancer.

The J gene is TRBJ2-1, the V gene TRBV6-1; D remains unclear. The CDR3 is 12 amino acids. CDR1 is MNHNS, CDR2 SASEGT, per germline. V was clipped by 2 bases and J by 10 bases, with 9 bases between them. The CDR3, as DNA: TGTGCCAGCAGTGAACTGCTTATGGAGCAGTTCTTC. It codes for CASSELLMEQFF.

This chain joins TRBV6-1 and TRBJ1-5, with D possibly matching TRBD1 (5 bases). Trimming stripped 2 bases from V and 0 bases from J, with 11 bases between. Germline CDR1 and CDR2: MNHNS and SASEGT. The CDR3 runs 16 residues. The CDR3 is CASSEYRLYSNQPQHF. The DNA for the CDR3 is TGTGCCAGCAGTGAATACAGGCTCTATAGCAATCAGCCCCAGCATTTT.

The rearrangement joins TRBV5-1 to TRBJ2-1; 9 nucleotides line up with TRBD1. V trimming: 4 bases; J trimming: 6 bases; junction bases outside the gene matches: 11. Germline CDR1 SGHRS, CDR2 YFSETQ. The CDR3 has 16 residues. DNA of the CDR3: TGCGCCAGCAGCGCTGGTCGGGACAGGGTAGGCAATGAGCAGTTCTTC. Encoded protein: CASSAGRDRVGNEQFF.

The J gene is TRBJ2-7, the V gene TRBV11-3; D is undetermined. The CDR3 contains 14 residues. V lost 8 bases, J lost 6 bases, and 20 bases lay in between. Per germline, CDR1 SGHNT and CDR2 YENEEA. The CDR3 loop is CASGVWDIPSEQYF. The CDR3 nucleotides are TGTGCCAGCGGAGTATGGGATATCCCCTCCGAGCAGTACTTC.

This clone is a singleton in its sample. The chain combines TRBV20-1 with TRBJ2-7; D is perhaps TRBD2 (5 bases). The germline CDR1 and CDR2 sequences are DFQATT and SNEGSKA (reference sequence). The CDR3 covers 11 residues. The V end lost 6 bases, the J end lost 5 bases, and 11 bases lay between the germline ends. CDR3 amino acids: CSAEGRDEQYF. The CDR3 bases are TGCAGTGCCGAGGGTAGGGACGAGCAGTACTTC.

The chain combines TRBV11-2 with TRBJ1-2, with D hard to call. Trimming cost V 0 bases and J 3 bases, with 17 bases left between them. In germline, CDR1 is SGHAT, CDR2 FQNNGV. This CDR3 contains 17 residues. The CDR3 nucleotides read TGTGCCAGCAGCTTAGAAGGAAGGCTGGTAGATGACTATGGCTACACCTTC. Its protein product is CASSLEGRLVDDYGYTF.

This chain uses TRBV6-6 with TRBJ2-4; D gene uncertain. Trimming removed 4 bases at V and 0 bases at J, with 7 bases between. The CDR3 extends over 14 amino acids. Germline V CDR1 and CDR2: MNHNY, SVGAGI (reference sequence). The CDR3 reads CASSSVLAKNIQYF. As DNA, the CDR3 is TGTGCCAGCAGTTCGGTACTAGCCAAAAACATTCAGTACTTC.

The chain links TRBV29-1 to TRBJ2-2; TRBD1 is a possible D gene (6 bases). The germline gives CDR1 SQVTM, CDR2 ANQGSEA. The V gene lost 5 bases and the J gene lost 7 bases, with 11 bases spanning the gap. This CDR3 is 12 amino acids long. The CDR3 DNA reads as TGCAGCGTTCGAGAAGGGGGCGGGGAGCTGTTTTTT. Translated, it gives CSVREGGGELFF.

The chain links TRBV10-2 to TRBJ1-2; D is possibly TRBD1 (6 bases). Trimming took 2 bases from V and 7 from J, leaving 14 bases between them. This CDR3 has 14 residues. CDR1 WSHSY and CDR2 SAAADI come from the germline V gene. This CDR3 is CASSEERTAGGYTF. DNA for the CDR3: TGCGCCAGCAGTGAGGAAAGGACAGCTGGTGGCTACACCTTC.

The gene calls are TRBV6-5 and TRBJ2-3; possibly TRBD1 or TRBD2 for D (5 bases each). The germline CDR1 and CDR2 sequences are MNHEY and SVGAGI. Trimming removed 7 bases at V and 5 bases at J, with 13 bases between. The CDR3 contains 13 residues. In nucleotides, the CDR3 is TGTGCCAGCACTGGGGACCTCCGAGATACGCAGTATTTT. It is translated as CASTGDLRDTQYF.

This chain connects TRBV6-1 to TRBJ1-2, with D perhaps matching TRBD1 (6 bases). The germline V gene encodes CDR1 MNHNS and CDR2 SASEGT. V lost 6 bases, J lost 8 bases, and 13 bases lay in between. CDR3 length: 12 residues. The chain's CDR3 is CASRGGQTGYTF. CDR3 DNA sequence: TGTGCCAGCAGGGGAGGACAGACCGGCTACACCTTC.

J is TRBJ2-1 and V is TRBV27; 9 bases align to TRBD2. The CDR3 loop spans 15 amino acids. J lost 10 bases, V lost 3 bases, and 10 bases had no gene match. Germline-derived CDR1 and CDR2 are MNHEY and SMNVEV (reference sequence). The chain's CDR3 is CASSFRREGYDEQFF. CDR3 bases: TGTGCCAGCAGTTTTCGGCGGGAGGGATACGACGAGCAGTTCTTC.

This chain uses TRBV2 with TRBJ2-7; tentatively, D is TRBD1 (6 bases). Germline values: CDR1 SNHLY, CDR2 FYNNEI. V shed 6 bases and J shed 4 bases, with 10 bases lying between them. The CDR3 has 12 amino acids. The CDR3 DNA is TGTGCCAGCAGGGGGGCCGGTTACGAGCAGTACTTC. Translated: CASRGAGYEQYF. Drawing the rest from reference TRBV2 and TRBJ2-7, the complete variable domain is EPEVTQTPSHQVTQMGQEVILRCVPISNHLYFYWYRQILGQKVEFLVSFYNNEISEKSEIFDDQFSVERPDGSNFTLKIRSTKLEDSAMYFCASRGAGYEQYFGPGTRLTVT.

V usage is TRBV6-6 and J usage is TRBJ2-1; D possibly corresponds to TRBD1 (5 bases). The CDR3 extends over 15 amino acids. Trimming left V 2 bases short and J 6 bases short, with 14 bases between. Germline CDR1 reads MNHNY; CDR2 reads SVGAGI (reference sequence). CDR3 protein: CASSYGAGWSNEQFF. In DNA form, the CDR3 reads TGTGCCAGCAGTTACGGGGCAGGGTGGAGCAATGAGCAGTTCTTC.

This clone was picked up one time. In DNA form, the CDR3 reads TGTGCCAGTAGTATCCGGGGGCTGGAGACCCAGTACTTC. Its protein is CASSIRGLETQYF. The V call is TRBV19, the J call TRBJ2-5; TRBD1 or TRBD2 may be the D gene (6 bases each). Trimming took off 3 bases at V and 5 bases at J, with 10 bases between the two ends. This CDR3 has 13 amino acids. CDR1 is LNHDA and CDR2 is SQIVND in the germline V gene (reference sequence).

The V and J genes are TRBV19 and TRBJ2-6, with D tentatively TRBD1 (6 bases). Germline CDR1 and CDR2: LNHDA and SQIVND (reference sequence). V dropped 4 bases and J dropped 2 bases, with 9 bases sitting between them. The CDR3 is 15 amino acids. The CDR3 spells CASSSTGTGANVLTF. The DNA for the CDR3 is TGTGCCAGTAGTAGCACAGGGACTGGGGCCAACGTCCTGACTTTC.

V gene TRBV4-2 combines with J gene TRBJ2-3, with 15 bases lining up with TRBD2. Per germline, CDR1 LGHNA and CDR2 YNFKEQ. Trimming removed 4 bases from V and 9 bases from J; junction bases left unmatched: 5. The CDR3 totals 15 residues. The DNA of the CDR3 is TGTGCCAGCAGCCGAAGGACTAGCGGGAGGGCGACGCAGTATTTT. Protein: CASSRRTSGRATQYF.

V and J are TRBV4-1 and TRBJ2-7; 11 nucleotides align to TRBD2. CDR3 size: 16 residues. Germline V gene sequence: CDR1 MGHRA, CDR2 YSYEKL. V shed 2 bases and J 2 bases; nucleotides not matched to a gene: 5. The CDR3 spells CASSQSLAGGTYEQYF. The CDR3 coding sequence is TGCGCCAGCAGCCAATCTCTAGCGGGAGGCACCTACGAGCAGTACTTC.

J is TRBJ2-3 and V is TRBV28; tentatively, D is TRBD2 (5 bases). Germline-derived CDR1 and CDR2 are MDHEN and SYDVKM. Trimming cost V 6 bases and J 2 bases, with 15 bases left between them. The CDR3 contains 15 residues. The CDR3 loop reads CASSRPGGNTDTQYF. CDR3 DNA: TGTGCCAGCAGCCGCCCCGGAGGAAACACAGATACGCAGTATTTT.

This chain connects TRBV9 to TRBJ1-4; TRBD1 matches at 11 bases. J lost 8 bases, V lost 1 base, and 4 bases had no gene match. Germline V CDR1 and CDR2: SGDLS, YYNGEE. CDR3 length: 15 residues. The CDR3 here is CASSVPDRGREKLFF. The CDR3 nucleotides are TGTGCCAGCAGCGTACCGGACAGGGGGCGCGAAAAACTGTTTTTT.

The rearrangement uses TRBV5-6 and TRBJ1-3; 7 bases align to TRBD1. The V gene end was trimmed by 5 bases and the J gene end by 4 bases; junction bases not matched to a gene: 6. CDR3 length: 14 residues. CDR1 is SGHDT, CDR2 YYEEEE, per germline. The CDR3 DNA reads as TGTGCCAGCAGTTTTACAGGGGTCGGAAACACCATATATTTT. Amino acid sequence: CASSFTGVGNTIYF.